Below, 25 T cell receptor beta chains from the same sample are listed, as sequenced in a study of cytomegalovirus exposure and HLA in healthy donors. A multiplex PCR was run with 60 Vbeta primers and 13 Jbeta primers. Using immunoSEQ multiplex PCR, the repertoire was profiled, and TCRdb retains in-frame clones only, with some absent. In the table there are about 99,000 clones, roughly 72% of which are singletons. The sequencing sample was made of PBMCs. These receptors were obtained from a woman between 18 and 29 years old in good health and CMV-seropositive.

The sample holds a few counts of this clone. The gene calls are TRBV28 and TRBJ1-2; 9 positions agree with TRBD1. V lost 6 bases and J lost 4; bases outside the gene matches: 6. Germline CDR1 is MDHEN and CDR2 is SYDVKM. This CDR3 is 14 amino acids long. Here the CDR3 DNA reads TGTGCCAGCAGCTCGGGACAGGGCGGCTATGGCTACACCTTC. Amino acid sequence: CASSSGQGGYGYTF.

This chain connects TRBV6-6 to TRBJ2-2, with 8 bases fitting TRBD2. Trimming removed 6 bases from V and 1 base from J; junction bases left unmatched: 4. In germline, CDR1 is MNHNY, CDR2 SVGAGI (reference sequence). This CDR3 region has 15 residues. CDR3 protein: CASRGLVLNTGELFF. CDR3 nucleotides: TGTGCCAGCAGGGGACTAGTCCTGAACACCGGGGAGCTGTTTTTT.

V usage is TRBV5-6 and J usage is TRBJ2-7; 7 bases agree with TRBD1. The V segment lost 5 bases and the J segment 4 bases; nucleotides outside the gene matches: 12. Germline CDR1 and CDR2: SGHDT and YYEEEE. CDR3 length equals 15 residues. The CDR3 DNA reads TGTGCCAGCAGTTCGATTCTCGGGACAGTATACGAGCAGTACTTC. It is translated as CASSSILGTVYEQYF.

The chain employs TRBV13 and TRBJ2-3; TRBD2 aligns across 11 bases. Germline-derived CDR1 and CDR2 are PRHDT and FYEKMQ (reference sequence). The CDR3 loop spans 18 amino acids. With 5 bases clipped from V and 3 bases from J, the junction kept 13 bases outside the gene matches. CDR3 protein: CASSPPGTSGRLTDTQYF. In nucleotides, the CDR3 is TGTGCCAGCAGCCCACCCGGGACTAGCGGACGGTTAACAGATACGCAGTATTTT.

The chain couples TRBV30 to TRBJ1-1; 7 nucleotides agree with TRBD1. Trimming removed 8 bases from V and 0 bases from J; junction bases left unmatched: 3. Germline-derived CDR1 and CDR2 are GTSNPN and SVGIG (reference sequence). The CDR3 covers 12 residues. CDR3 nucleotides: TGTGCCCGACAGGGCATGAACACTGAAGCTTTCTTT. It is translated as CARQGMNTEAFF.

V is TRBV6-5 and J is TRBJ2-1; 8 bases align to TRBD2. Germline CDR1 MNHEY, CDR2 SVGAGI. This CDR3 has 14 residues. The V gene end was trimmed by 4 bases and the J gene end by 6 bases; junction bases not matched to a gene: 5. CDR3 nucleotides: TGTGCCAGCAGTTCCTGGACTAGCCTCAATGAGCAGTTCTTC. The encoded protein is CASSSWTSLNEQFF.

The V and J genes are TRBV21-1 and TRBJ2-7; the table's D gene call, TRBD2, was not cross checked with the DNA. TRBV21-1 is a listed pseudogene. The CDR3 runs to 24 residues. DNA for the CDR3: TGTGCCAGCAGAACGGCCTTAACTAGCGGGGTCGGCGTACCTCGCTGTCTAGGGGCCTACGAGCAGTACTTC. Its protein product is CASRTALTSGVGVPRCLGAYEQYF.

This clone has only a few counts. J is TRBJ2-4 and V is TRBV5-6; D is unclear. The length of the CDR3 is 14 residues. From germline, CDR1 is SGHDT and CDR2 YYEEEE. V was cut by 4 bases and J by 7 bases, with 15 bases left in between. The CDR3 DNA reads TGTGCCAGCAGCCTAAGATCCCTCGGGAACATTCAGTACTTC. Amino acid sequence: CASSLRSLGNIQYF.

This sequence joins TRBV6-5 and TRBJ1-1; tentative D call: TRBD1 (5 bases). CDR3 length: 15 residues. Trimming pared 0 bases from V and 0 bases from J, leaving 8 bases between. Per the germline V gene, CDR1 is MNHEY and CDR2 is SVGAGI. CDR3 in DNA: TGTGCCAGCAGTTACTCGGGGCGCTTGAACACTGAAGCTTTCTTT. This gives the protein CASSYSGRLNTEAFF.

The chain links TRBV6-4 to TRBJ1-1, with TRBD1 matching over 7 bases. Trimming at V came to 5 bases and at J to 4 bases, leaving 4 bases not matched to a gene. CDR3 length: 13 residues. Germline CDR1 and CDR2: MRHNA and SNTAGT. DNA for the CDR3: TGTGCCAGCAGTAACCGGGACAGCACTGAAGCTTTCTTT. Translation gives CASSNRDSTEAFF.

The rearrangement uses TRBV27 and TRBJ2-6, with unresolved D. Germline assignment: CDR1 MNHEY and CDR2 SMNVEV (reference sequence). There are 14 residues in the CDR3. V was shortened by 5 bases and J by 0 bases, with 5 bases between the two germline ends. This CDR3 is CASSAISGANVLTF. DNA of the CDR3: TGTGCCAGCAGTGCGATCTCTGGGGCCAACGTCCTGACTTTC.

This CDR3 reads CATSPGITNQPQHF. The CDR3 DNA is TGTGCCACCAGTCCCGGGATAACCAATCAGCCCCAGCATTTT. The rearrangement links TRBV15 to TRBJ1-5; no reliable D call. The CDR3 contains 14 residues. Trimming stripped 6 bases from V and 3 bases from J, with 12 bases between. In germline, CDR1 is LNHNV, CDR2 YYDKDF (reference sequence).

CDR3 sequence reads: CASSFGGTDNSPLHF. The CDR3 DNA is TGTGCCAGCAGTTTTGGGGGGACCGATAATTCACCCCTCCACTTT. The gene calls are TRBV28 and TRBJ1-6, with a possible D match to TRBD1 (5 bases). CDR3 length equals 15 residues. V lost 3 bases and J 5 bases, leaving 11 bases between the germline ends. Per the germline V gene, CDR1 is MDHEN and CDR2 is SYDVKM.

The rearrangement links TRBV6-1 to TRBJ2-1; 9 nucleotides line up with TRBD2. The junction had 4 bases not matched to a gene; V was cut back by 1 base and J by 0 bases. CDR3 length: 17 residues. Germline lookup yields CDR1 MNHNS and CDR2 SASEGT. The CDR3 spells CASSEGAGGSSYNEQFF. For the CDR3, the DNA is TGTGCCAGCAGTGAAGGAGCGGGGGGAAGCTCCTACAATGAGCAGTTCTTC.

This sequence joins TRBV9 and TRBJ2-5, with 9 bases aligning to TRBD2. This CDR3 region has 15 residues. The V gene's germline CDR1 is SGDLS and CDR2 YYNGEE. J gave up 7 bases and V 2 bases, and 9 bases lay outside the gene matches. CDR3 DNA: TGTGCCAGCAGCGTGGGAGGTAGCGGGGGCGGGACCCAGTACTTC. This encodes CASSVGGSGGGTQYF.

The chain joins TRBV6-1 to TRBJ2-2, with TRBD1 matching over 11 bases. The J segment lost 7 bases and the V segment lost 6 bases, leaving 7 bases of the junction unmatched. The CDR3 length is 15 residues. The germline V gene encodes CDR1 MNHNS and CDR2 SASEGT. DNA for the CDR3: TGTGCCAGCAGGGAGGGACAGGGGGGTGTCGGGGAGCTGTTTTTT. Residues: CASREGQGGVGELFF.

The J gene is TRBJ2-3, the V gene TRBV27; 7 bases are shared with TRBD2. The germline V gene has CDR1 MNHEY and CDR2 SMNVEV (reference sequence). The CDR3 covers 16 residues. Losses at the gene ends were 6 bases for V and 3 bases for J; bases not matched to a gene: 12. CDR3 coding DNA: TGTGCCAGCAGACGCCGCGGGGGAGTGAGAACAGATACGCAGTATTTT. Translated: CASRRRGGVRTDTQYF.

This clone has only one observation. The V and J genes are TRBV4-1 and TRBJ1-5, with D maybe TRBD1 (5 bases). With 1 base removed from V and 4 bases from J, the gap between germline ends came to 11 bases. The V gene's germline CDR1 is MGHRA and CDR2 YSYEKL. This CDR3 has 15 amino acids. The CDR3 DNA is TGCGCCAGCAGCCAAGGTAGGGGAGGGAATCAGCCCCAGCATTTT. This codes for CASSQGRGGNQPQHF.

The chain couples TRBV28 to TRBJ1-2; D gene uncertain. Trimming removed 5 bases at V and 7 bases at J, with 11 bases between. The V gene's germline CDR1 is MDHEN and CDR2 SYDVKM. This CDR3 spans 12 amino acids. Written as DNA, the CDR3 is TGTGCCAGCAGTCTCCAGTTAATTGGCTACACCTTC. This encodes CASSLQLIGYTF.

The V gene is TRBV29-1, the J gene TRBJ2-1, with D perhaps matching TRBD1 (5 bases). Germline V gene sequence: CDR1 SQVTM, CDR2 ANQGSEA. The CDR3 contains 15 residues. V gave up 7 bases and J gave up 0 bases, with 16 bases separating them. This CDR3 is CSGSKGISSYNEQFF. CDR3 coding DNA: TGCAGCGGTTCCAAGGGGATCAGCTCCTACAATGAGCAGTTCTTC.

This clone has only a few counts. The chain employs TRBV13 and TRBJ2-7; D is ambiguous. Germline CDR1 and CDR2: PRHDT and FYEKMQ (reference sequence). The CDR3 is 15 amino acids. V was trimmed by 5 bases and J by 6 bases, leaving 20 bases between them. The CDR3 DNA reads as TGTGCCAGCAGCCCGCAGCGCGAGGTGGCTCCCGAGCAGTACTTC. It specifies CASSPQREVAPEQYF.

The V call is TRBV30, the J call TRBJ2-1; a possible D gene is TRBD2 (6 bases). The CDR3 is 15 amino acids. Germline CDR1 GTSNPN, CDR2 SVGIG (reference sequence). Trimming took off 2 bases at V and 8 bases at J, with 19 bases between the two ends. CDR3 DNA: TGTGCCTGGAGTTCTGGGGACTGGACCGGCGATGAGCAGTTCTTC. Encoded protein: CAWSSGDWTGDEQFF.

This chain joins TRBV5-6 and TRBJ2-1; TRBD2 agrees at 11 bases. The CDR3 covers 17 residues. After removal of 6 bases from V and 0 bases from J, the junction contained 8 bases not matched to a gene. The germline V gene encodes CDR1 SGHDT and CDR2 YYEEEE. Written as DNA, the CDR3 is TGTGCCAGCACCCGGACTAGCGGGCACAGCTCCTACAATGAGCAGTTCTTC. Protein: CASTRTSGHSSYNEQFF.

The chain has TRBV9 and TRBJ2-7, with D possibly being TRBD2 (6 bases). Germline V CDR1 and CDR2: SGDLS, YYNGEE. The length of the CDR3 is 13 residues. V was shortened by 4 bases and J by 7 bases, with 15 bases between the two germline ends. CDR3 loop: CASSFGDAGEQYF. CDR3 nucleotide sequence: TGTGCCAGCAGCTTCGGGGATGCGGGAGAGCAGTACTTC. Filled out from reference TRBV9 and TRBJ2-7, the complete variable domain reads DSGVTQTPKHLITATGQRVTLRCSPRSGDLSVYWYQQSLDQGLQFLIQYYNGEERAKGNILERFSAQQFPDLHSELNLSSLELGDSALYFCASSFGDAGEQYFGPGTRLTVT.

The rearrangement uses TRBV5-1 and TRBJ1-2; D call uncertain. This CDR3 has 12 residues. Trimming removed 0 bases from V and 8 bases from J, with 8 bases in between. Germline V gene data show CDR1 as SGHRS and CDR2 as YFSETQ. In nucleotides, the CDR3 is TGCGCCAGCAGCTTGGTCGGGGAAGGCTACACCTTC. Translated, it gives CASSLVGEGYTF.